Presented here are 26 T cell receptor beta chains from one specimen sequenced in a study of blood T cell repertoires in COVID-19. The table came from immunoSEQ multiplex PCR; TCRdb's copy has only in-frame clones and leaves some out. Of 200,000 to 250,000 clones in the sample, around 87% were seen once. The sample was PBMCs or T cells enriched from blood (not recorded which). All receptors come from a young man who had been exposed to COVID-19.

The chain has TRBV4-2 and TRBJ2-7, with no clear D. Germline V gene data show CDR1 as LGHNA and CDR2 as YNFKEQ. V lost 0 bases to trimming and J lost 5 bases, with 14 bases between them. This CDR3 comprises 15 residues. The CDR3 loop reads CASSQEGPEAHEQYF. As DNA, the CDR3 is TGTGCCAGCAGCCAAGAGGGTCCTGAGGCCCACGAGCAGTACTTC.

This clone occurred once. This chain joins TRBV19 and TRBJ1-2, with 7 nucleotides matching TRBD1. Trimming at V came to 2 bases and at J to 3 bases, leaving 3 bases not matched to a gene. The CDR3 length is 14 residues. Germline values: CDR1 LNHDA, CDR2 SQIVND (reference sequence). The CDR3 spells CASSIRGQDYGYTF. The DNA of the CDR3 is TGTGCCAGTAGTATAAGGGGGCAGGACTATGGCTACACCTTC.

V gene TRBV5-6 combines with J gene TRBJ1-3, with 9 bases fitting TRBD1. The CDR3 spans 18 residues. In germline, CDR1 is SGHDT, CDR2 YYEEEE. After removal of 3 bases from V and 3 bases from J, the junction contained 13 bases not matched to a gene. Written as DNA, the CDR3 is TGTGCCAGCAGCTGGCGGACAGGGGTAAATTCAGGTGGAAACACCATATATTTT. Translated, it gives CASSWRTGVNSGGNTIYF.

V and J are TRBV6-4 and TRBJ2-3; 15 positions agree with TRBD2. Germline-derived CDR1 and CDR2 are MRHNA and SNTAGT. The CDR3 is 15 residues long. V gave up 4 bases and J gave up 6 bases; unmatched junction bases: 2. CDR3 in amino acids: CASSVGTSGGDTQYF. CDR3 sequence (DNA): TGTGCCAGCAGTGTCGGGACTAGCGGGGGGGATACGCAGTATTTT.

The chain recombines TRBV7-2 with TRBJ1-2; D is unresolved. Germline V gene lookup returns CDR1 SGHTA and CDR2 FQGNSA. This CDR3 region has 13 residues. Trimming pared 4 bases from V and 2 bases from J, leaving 8 bases between. The CDR3: CASSSRVNYGYTF. The CDR3 DNA reads TGTGCCAGCAGCTCGAGGGTAAACTATGGCTACACCTTC.

V is TRBV30 and J is TRBJ1-3; the match to TRBD1 covers 8 bases. The junction had 5 bases not matched to a gene; V was cut back by 0 bases and J by 4 bases. This CDR3 contains 15 residues. CDR1 is GTSNPN, CDR2 SVGIG, per germline (reference sequence). The CDR3: CAWSVPRGPGNTIYF. The CDR3 coding sequence is TGTGCCTGGAGTGTACCCAGGGGGCCGGGAAACACCATATATTTT.

The chain is built from TRBV29-1 and TRBJ1-1; TRBD1 aligns across 8 bases. V gave up 7 bases and J gave up 1 base; unmatched junction bases: 5. The CDR3 sequence is 13 residues long. CDR1 SQVTM and CDR2 ANQGSEA come from the germline V gene. The CDR3: CSAGQGGNTEAFF. The CDR3 DNA reads as TGCAGCGCTGGACAGGGAGGGAACACTGAAGCTTTCTTT.

The chain combines TRBV11-2 with TRBJ1-2, with TRBD1 matching over 9 bases. Per the germline V gene, CDR1 is SGHAT and CDR2 is FQNNGV. The V segment lost 0 bases and the J segment 12 bases; nucleotides outside the gene matches: 5. This CDR3 contains 13 residues. The CDR3 here is CASSLDRDRANTF. The CDR3 DNA is TGTGCCAGCAGCTTAGACAGGGACAGGGCAAACACCTTC.

The V and J genes are TRBV21-1 and TRBJ1-1. TRBV21-1 is a listed pseudogene. This CDR3 comprises 17 residues. In nucleotides, the CDR3 is TGTGCCAGCAGCAAAGCGTTCAGATCGGGGTACGACACTGAAGCTTTCTTT. Amino acids: CASSKAFRSGYDTEAFF.

The chain combines TRBV2 with TRBJ1-1, with D uncertain. The CDR3 loop spans 15 amino acids. The germline V and J ends were trimmed by 4 bases and 0 bases, with 12 bases remaining between them. CDR1 is SNHLY, CDR2 FYNNEI, per germline. The CDR3 region is CASSATYQVNTEAFF. The CDR3, as DNA: TGTGCCAGCAGTGCCACTTATCAGGTGAACACTGAAGCTTTCTTT.

The rearrangement uses TRBV29-1 and TRBJ2-5; D uncertain. Germline V CDR1 and CDR2: SQVTM, ANQGSEA. V dropped 0 bases and J dropped 7 bases, with 9 bases sitting between them. The CDR3 has 12 residues. CDR3 residues: CSVEEVPGTQYF. The DNA for the CDR3 is TGCAGCGTTGAAGAGGTTCCCGGGACCCAGTACTTC.

A single count supports this clone. The J gene is TRBJ1-2, the V gene TRBV30; possible D gene TRBD1, 6 bases. The CDR3 is 15 amino acids. CDR1 and CDR2 from the germline V gene are GTSNPN and SVGIG (reference sequence). V dropped 0 bases and J dropped 2 bases, with 13 bases sitting between them. CDR3 sequence reads: CAWSVTRGGNYGYTF. The CDR3 DNA reads as TGTGCCTGGAGTGTTACAAGGGGGGGAAACTATGGCTACACCTTC. The full variable domain, its missing parts supplied by reference TRBV30 and TRBJ1-2, is SQTIHQWPATLVQPVGSPLSLECTVEGTSNPNLYWYRQAAGRGLQLLFYSVGIGQISSEVPQNLSASRPQDRQFILSSKKLLLSDSGFYLCAWSVTRGGNYGYTFGSGTRLTVV.

This chain uses TRBV7-2 with TRBJ1-6, with D maybe TRBD1 (5 bases). Trimming shortened V by 3 bases and J by 9 bases, and 18 bases separated the two germline ends. CDR1 SGHTA and CDR2 FQGNSA come from the germline V gene. CDR3 length: 16 amino acids. CDR3 protein: CASSFNLGQGGSPLHF. CDR3 coding DNA: TGTGCCAGCAGCTTTAATCTGGGCCAGGGTGGTTCACCCCTCCACTTT.

The V gene is TRBV18, the J gene TRBJ1-6, with D unclear. Germline values: CDR1 KGHSH, CDR2 LQKENI. The CDR3 length is 16 residues. V gave up 1 base and J gave up 10 bases, with 17 bases separating them. CDR3 DNA sequence: TGTGCCAGCTCACCACGCCCTCTGGTGCGAGGGTCACCCCTCCACTTT. This sequence encodes CASSPRPLVRGSPLHF. Supplemented by reference TRBV18 and TRBJ1-6, the full variable domain reads NAGVMQNPRHLVRRRGQEARLRCSPMKGHSHVYWYRQLPEEGLKFMVYLQKENIIDESGMPKERFSAEFPKEGPSILRIQQVVRGDSAAYFCASSPRPLVRGSPLHFGNGTRLTVT.

V gene TRBV11-2 combines with J gene TRBJ1-2; TRBD1 matches at 9 bases. After removal of 3 bases from V and 5 bases from J, the junction contained 1 base not matched to a gene. This CDR3 comprises 13 residues. Germline lookup yields CDR1 SGHAT and CDR2 FQNNGV. CDR3 loop: CASSLGQGYGYTF. CDR3 coding DNA: TGTGCCAGCAGCTTGGGACAGGGTTATGGCTACACCTTC.

The rearrangement links TRBV12-3 or TRBV12-4 to TRBJ2-3; D ambiguous. This CDR3 contains 12 residues. Deletions cut 4 bases from V and 6 bases from J, with 8 bases between. The CDR3 protein is CASSSSRDTQYF. The CDR3 DNA sequence: TGTGCCAGCAGTTCCTCCAGGGATACGCAGTATTTT.

V is TRBV6-5 and J is TRBJ2-1; TRBD2 aligns across 9 bases. CDR1 is MNHEY, CDR2 SVGAGI, per germline. The CDR3 has 14 amino acids. The V gene end was trimmed by 5 bases and the J gene end by 8 bases; junction bases not matched to a gene: 7. In DNA form, the CDR3 reads TGTGCCAGCAGTCTGGGACTAGCAAGCGATGAGCAGTTCTTC. This sequence encodes CASSLGLASDEQFF.

The sample holds a few counts of this clone. CDR3: CASTGLASETQYF. The CDR3 nucleotides read TGTGCCAGTACGGGACTAGCTTCGGAGACCCAGTACTTC. The chain couples TRBV19 to TRBJ2-5; 9 bases fit TRBD2. V shed 7 bases and J 5 bases; nucleotides not matched to a gene: 5. Germline V gene sequence: CDR1 LNHDA, CDR2 SQIVND (reference sequence). The CDR3 totals 13 residues.

This clone appeared a few times. The gene calls are TRBV30 and TRBJ2-7, with D hard to call. Germline V gene sequence: CDR1 GTSNPN, CDR2 SVGIG (reference sequence). V lost 0 bases, J lost 4 bases, and 4 bases lay in between. This CDR3 spans 11 amino acids. The CDR3 loop is CAWSVRYEQYF. CDR3 bases: TGTGCCTGGAGTGTGCGGTACGAGCAGTACTTC.

The genes are TRBV13 and TRBJ1-6; 9 bases align to TRBD1. The CDR3 covers 15 residues. Germline V CDR1 and CDR2: PRHDT, FYEKMQ (reference sequence). Losses at the gene ends were 5 bases for V and 12 bases for J; bases not matched to a gene: 11. CDR3 bases: TGTGCCAGCAGCCGAGGGACAGGGCTAATTCAACCCCTCCACTTT. It translates to CASSRGTGLIQPLHF.

This clone has just one count. The CDR3 DNA is TGTGCCAGCAGTTCGAACAGGGCTTACGAGCAGTACTTC. Residues: CASSSNRAYEQYF. The J gene is TRBJ2-7, the V gene TRBV6-5; D may be TRBD1 (6 bases). Germline CDR1 reads MNHEY; CDR2 reads SVGAGI. V lost 4 bases, J lost 4 bases, and 11 bases lay in between. The CDR3 spans 13 residues.

The chain carries TRBV5-1 and TRBJ1-2; D is unclear. Germline lookup yields CDR1 SGHRS and CDR2 YFSETQ. CDR3 length equals 13 residues. Deletions cut 2 bases from V and 1 base from J, with 6 bases between. The CDR3 region is CASSFGSNYGYTF. The CDR3 DNA reads as TGCGCCAGCAGCTTTGGCAGTAACTATGGCTACACCTTC.

This chain links TRBV7-9 with TRBJ2-3, with D uncertain. Germline assignment: CDR1 SEHNR and CDR2 FQNEAQ (reference sequence). The CDR3 extends over 12 amino acids. V gave up 5 bases and J gave up 2 bases, with 5 bases separating them. The CDR3 DNA follows: TGTGCCAGCAGCCCAATCACAGATACGCAGTATTTT. Protein product: CASSPITDTQYF.

CDR3 sequence (DNA): TGTGCCAGTAGTATAGGAGGGGGCCCGACCGGGGAGCTGTTTTTT. Translated, it gives CASSIGGGPTGELFF. J is TRBJ2-2 and V is TRBV19; 7 bases fit TRBD1. Germline CDR1 is LNHDA and CDR2 is SQIVND (reference sequence). This CDR3 contains 15 residues. V lost 1 base and J lost 5; bases outside the gene matches: 4.

This clone was seen just once. The chain employs TRBV12-5 and TRBJ1-4, with 7 bases lining up with TRBD1. CDR1 and CDR2 from the germline V gene are LGHNT and FRNRAP. After removal of 3 bases from V and 8 bases from J, the junction contained 6 bases not matched to a gene. The CDR3 consists of 14 residues. This chain's CDR3 is CASGFLEGGEKLFF. CDR3 sequence (DNA): TGTGCTAGTGGTTTTCTGGAAGGGGGCGAAAAACTGTTTTTT.

Only one count was recorded for this clone. The gene calls are TRBV4-3 and TRBJ1-3; tentative D call: TRBD1 (5 bases). CDR3 length equals 17 residues. With 1 base removed from V and 0 bases from J, the gap between germline ends came to 13 bases. The germline V gene encodes CDR1 LGHNA and CDR2 YSLEER. The CDR3 DNA follows: TGCGCCAGCAGCCAAGGGCCAGGGAAGGTCTCTGGAAACACCATATATTTT. It specifies CASSQGPGKVSGNTIYF.